The rows below give T cell receptor beta chains drawn from one sample of a study of T-cell memory formation after mild COVID-19. Using its own MiXCR run on the 5' RACE reads, TCRdb lists one record per CDR3 protein. The sample carries approximately 440,000 distinct CDR3 sequences, 15% to 25% recorded once. Sequencing was done on a sample of PBMCs or a T cell subset sorted from them (not recorded which). These receptor sequences come from an adult woman who had mild COVID-19 (a few samples of this study predate the infection). Cell type and time point are not known. Both conserved end residues are part of each CDR3. Each record gives: D gene, J gene, clone size, V gene, CDR3 DNA, CDR3 protein. D genes are given only for firm matches. Some rows have no size entry. The others give once, few or many, or a class for an expanded clone.

>TRBD2|TRBJ2-5|-|TRBV7-2
TGTGCCAGCAGCTTGACAGCGGGAGGGCTGGAGACCCAGTACTTC
CASSLTAGGLETQYF
>TRBD1|TRBJ1-1|few|TRBV29-1
TGCAGCGGAAAGACAGGGGTAACTGAAGCTTTCTTT
CSGKTGVTEAFF
>-|TRBJ1-1|few|TRBV25-1
TGTGCCACGCAGGGTGATTGGACTGAAGCTTTCTTT
CATQGDWTEAFF
>-|TRBJ2-1|-|TRBV4-2
TGTGCCAGCAGCCGAGAGCCGGGCGGAAGCTCCTACAATGAGCAGTTCTTC
CASSREPGGSSYNEQFF
>TRBD1|TRBJ2-3|-|TRBV24-1
TGTGCCACCAGTGAGGGGACAGGTAATCAGCCCCAGTATTTT
CATSEGTGNQPQYF
>TRBD1|TRBJ2-1|-|TRBV5-5
TGTGCCAGCAGCTTTTCCGGACAGGGGGCGCGGGGCCAGTTCTTC
CASSFSGQGARGQFF
>-|TRBJ2-7|few|TRBV4-3
TGCGCCAGCAGCCAAGATTCAGGGAGGTACGAGCAGTACTTC
CASSQDSGRYEQYF
>-|TRBJ1-1|few|TRBV10-3
TGTGCCATCAGTAATCTCGAGAGGGCTTTCTTT
CAISNLERAFF
>-|TRBJ2-3|-|TRBV11-2
TGTGCCAGCAGCCTACTAGGACTAATCACAGATACGCAGTATTTT
CASSLLGLITDTQYF
>TRBD2|TRBJ2-7|many|TRBV20-1
TGCAGTGCTCTAGCGGGGGGAACCTACGAGCAGTACTTC
CSALAGGTYEQYF
>TRBD2|TRBJ2-3|-|TRBV6-6
TGTGCCAGTAGCGGGAGGAACACAGATACGCAGTATTTT
CASSGRNTDTQYF
>TRBD1|TRBJ1-4|few|TRBV5-1
TGCGCCAGCAGCAGACAGGGGCAGGAAAAACTGTTTTTT
CASSRQGQEKLFF
>-|TRBJ2-2|few|TRBV9
TGTGCCAGCAGCGTAGGAACCGGGAACACCGGGGAGCTGTTTTTT
CASSVGTGNTGELFF
>TRBD2|TRBJ2-7|-|TRBV29-1
TGCAGCGTTGAAATGGCGGGAGTTACCTACGAGCAGTACTTC
CSVEMAGVTYEQYF
>TRBD1|TRBJ2-7|-|TRBV15
TGTGCCACCAGTATGGGACAGCTCTACGAGCAGTACTTC
CATSMGQLYEQYF
>TRBD1|TRBJ2-7|few|TRBV5-1
TGCGCCAGCAGCGGAGGAACGGGACAGCTTCCCTACGAGCAGTACTTC
CASSGGTGQLPYEQYF
>TRBD1|TRBJ2-1|-|TRBV6-5
TGTGCCAGCAGCTACAGGGGGACTAATGAGCAGTTCTTC
CASSYRGTNEQFF
>TRBD2|TRBJ2-7|few|TRBV7-9
TGTGCCAGCAGCCTTTTAGCGGGGGACCTTCCGTACGAGCAGTACTTC
CASSLLAGDLPYEQYF
>TRBD2|TRBJ2-1|-|TRBV20-1
TGCAGTGCTCGTAGCGGGAGGCTCAGCAATGAGCAGTTCTTC
CSARSGRLSNEQFF
>TRBD2|TRBJ2-7|few|TRBV7-2
TGTGCCAGCAGCCGAGGGGGACTAGCGAGCTACGAGCAGTACTTC
CASSRGGLASYEQYF